These 4 T cell receptor beta chains were sequenced from one sample in a study of breast tumors, draining lymph nodes, adjacent tissues. Samples came from axillary lymph nodes draining the breast cancer. A single record per CDR3 protein comes from TCRdb applying MiXCR to the multiplex PCR reads. The sample shows about 180,000 distinct CDR3 sequences, 30% to 40% of them seen only once. Sequencing was carried out using axillary lymph node tissue. These TCRs come from a female donor with breast cancer. Some clones in this sample may be carry-over from other donors' samples.

This clonotype was counted ten times or more. V usage is TRBV5-1 and J usage is TRBJ2-5; no reliable D call. CDR1 is SGHRS, CDR2 YFSETQ, per germline. The CDR3 totals 13 residues. The V end was cut by 1 base, the J end by 2 bases, with 6 bases between. Written as DNA, the CDR3 is TGCGCCAGCAGCTTGTCCGGACAAGAGACCCAGTACTTC. It specifies CASSLSGQETQYF.

Comment on this clonotype: A junction end diverges from the germline sequence, so it may reflect a read error. The genes are TRBV19 and TRBJ2-5; D could derive from TRBD1 or TRBD2 (6 bases each). The CDR3 contains 10 residues. Germline-derived CDR1 and CDR2 are LNHDA and SQIVND (reference sequence). The CDR3 reads CASERGETFF. DNA of the CDR3: TGTGCCAGCGAGAGGGGGGAAACTTTCTTT.

In this sample, this clonotype turned up many times. This chain uses TRBV5-6 with TRBJ2-2; TRBD1 matches at 7 bases. The germline V gene encodes CDR1 SGHDT and CDR2 YYEEEE. This CDR3 has 15 residues. Trimming at V came to 0 bases and at J to 4 bases, leaving 3 bases not matched to a gene. The CDR3, as DNA: TGTGCCAGCAGCTTGGCTGGACAGGTCACCGGGGAGCTGTTTTTT. This sequence encodes CASSLAGQVTGELFF.

The sample holds many counts of this clonotype. This chain uses TRBV5-1 with TRBJ2-7, with TRBD2 identical over 8 bases. CDR1 is SGHRS, CDR2 YFSETQ, per germline. The CDR3 covers 15 residues. Trimming removed 0 bases from V and 3 bases from J; junction bases left unmatched: 5. This CDR3 reads CASSLGRGDYYEQYF. The CDR3 region has the DNA TGCGCCAGCAGCTTGGGGCGGGGGGACTACTACGAGCAGTACTTC.